The T cell receptor beta chain under discussion was sequenced for a study of control samples from healthy donors and cancer patients. Trimming removed 4 bases from V and 1 base from J; junction bases left unmatched: 8. The CDR3 is made up of 15 amino acids. Germline loops: CDR1 GTSNPN, CDR2 SVGIG (reference sequence). Only in-frame clones appear in the TCRdb table, and some are missing; sequencing was by immunoSEQ multiplex PCR. This repertoire shows about 85,000 clones, about 90% found once; its top ten account for less than 7%. This TCR was recovered from a man aged 50 or older in good health. The chain joins TRBV30 to TRBJ1-2, with 8 bases aligning to TRBD1. The sequenced sample was blood. The chain's CDR3 is CAWTHNRGNNYGYTF. The CDR3 bases are TGTGCCTGGACCCACAACAGGGGGAATAACTATGGCTACACCTTC.